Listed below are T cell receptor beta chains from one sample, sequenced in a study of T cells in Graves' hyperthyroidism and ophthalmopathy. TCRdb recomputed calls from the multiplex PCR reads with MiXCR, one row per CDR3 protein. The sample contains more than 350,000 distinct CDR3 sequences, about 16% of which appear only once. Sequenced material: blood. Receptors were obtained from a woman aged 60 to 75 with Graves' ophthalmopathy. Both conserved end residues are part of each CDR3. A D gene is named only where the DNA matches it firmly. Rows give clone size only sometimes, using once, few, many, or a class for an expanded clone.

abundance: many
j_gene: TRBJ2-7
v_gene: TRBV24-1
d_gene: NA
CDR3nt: TGTGCCACCACCGCGGGGTCGTCCACTTCCTACGAGCAGTACTTC
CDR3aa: CATTAGSSTSYEQYF

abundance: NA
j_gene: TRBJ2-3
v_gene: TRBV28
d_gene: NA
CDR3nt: TGTGCCAGCAGTTTTAACAGCGGCGATACGCAGTATTTT
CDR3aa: CASSFNSGDTQYF

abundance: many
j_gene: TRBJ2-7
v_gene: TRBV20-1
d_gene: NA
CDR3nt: TGCAGTGCTGGCCTGGCTTACGAGCAGTACTTC
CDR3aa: CSAGLAYEQYF

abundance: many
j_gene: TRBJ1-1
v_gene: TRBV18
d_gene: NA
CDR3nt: TGTGCCAGCTCACCGACGGGCGTAGGGAACACTGAAGCTTTCTTT
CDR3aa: CASSPTGVGNTEAFF

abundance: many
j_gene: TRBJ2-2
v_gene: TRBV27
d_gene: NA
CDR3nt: TGTGCCAGCATCGGGTTCCCGAACACCGGGGAGCTGTTTTTT
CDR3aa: CASIGFPNTGELFF

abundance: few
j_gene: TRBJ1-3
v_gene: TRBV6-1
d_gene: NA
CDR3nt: TGTGCCAGCAAACCGGACGAGAGCTCTGGAAACACCATATATTTT
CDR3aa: CASKPDESSGNTIYF

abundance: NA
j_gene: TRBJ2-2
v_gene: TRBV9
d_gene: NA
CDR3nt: TGTGCCAGCAGCGCCTCGAACACCGGGGAGCTGTTTTTT
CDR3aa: CASSASNTGELFF

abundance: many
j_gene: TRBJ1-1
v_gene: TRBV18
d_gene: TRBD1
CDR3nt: TGTGCCAGCTCACCAATCGAGGGGGCGGCCACTGAAGCTTTCTTT
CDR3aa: CASSPIEGAATEAFF

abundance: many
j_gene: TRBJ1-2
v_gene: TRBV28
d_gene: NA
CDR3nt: TGTGCCAGCAGTACAGGGACCTATGGCTACACCTTC
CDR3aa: CASSTGTYGYTF

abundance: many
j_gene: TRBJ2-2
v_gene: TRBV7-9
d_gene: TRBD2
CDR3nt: TGTGCCAGCAGAGGGACTAGCGGGAAGGGCACCGGGGAGCTGTTTTTT
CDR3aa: CASRGTSGKGTGELFF

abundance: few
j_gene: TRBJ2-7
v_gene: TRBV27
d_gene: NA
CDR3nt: TGTGCCAGCAGTTTAGATGGGGTACTGTCCTACGAGCAGTACTTC
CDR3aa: CASSLDGVLSYEQYF

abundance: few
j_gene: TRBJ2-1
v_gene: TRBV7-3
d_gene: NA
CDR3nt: TGTGCCAGCAGCCCTTTGAGGGACCACAATGAGCAGTTCTTC
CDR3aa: CASSPLRDHNEQFF

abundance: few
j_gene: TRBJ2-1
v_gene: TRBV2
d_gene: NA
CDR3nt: TGTGCCAGCAGTGAGAGGGTCGGGCTAGCGTTCTTC
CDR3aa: CASSERVGLAFF

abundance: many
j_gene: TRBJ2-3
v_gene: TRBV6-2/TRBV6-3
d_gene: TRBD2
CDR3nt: TGTGCCAGCAGTTTACTAGCGAGGAATACGCAGTATTTT
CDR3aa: CASSLLARNTQYF

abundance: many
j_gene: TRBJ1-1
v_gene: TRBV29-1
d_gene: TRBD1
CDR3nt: TGCAGCGTTGTGCTAGGGGGCACGGGTGAAGCTTTCTTT
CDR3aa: CSVVLGGTGEAFF

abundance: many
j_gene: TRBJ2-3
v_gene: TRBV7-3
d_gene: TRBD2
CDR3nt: TGTGCCAGCAGCCCCGGGGCGGGAGCAGATACGCAGTATTTT
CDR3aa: CASSPGAGADTQYF

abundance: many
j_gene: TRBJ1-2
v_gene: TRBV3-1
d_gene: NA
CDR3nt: TGTGCCAGCAGCCAGTCGGAGCTCCCTGGCTACACCTTC
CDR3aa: CASSQSELPGYTF

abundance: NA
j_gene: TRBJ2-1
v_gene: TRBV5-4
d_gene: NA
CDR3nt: TGTGCCAGCAGCTTGGTCAGCGACAATGAGCAGTTCTTC
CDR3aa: CASSLVSDNEQFF

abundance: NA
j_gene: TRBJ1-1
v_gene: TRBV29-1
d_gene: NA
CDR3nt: TGCAGCGTTGAAGATAGCCCGGTTTATGAAGCTTTCTTT
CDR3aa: CSVEDSPVYEAFF

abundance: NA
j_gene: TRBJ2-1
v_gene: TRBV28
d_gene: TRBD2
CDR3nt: TGTGCCAGCAGTATCCTCCGGTGGACTAGCGGGAGAGCCCCTTCCTACAATGAGCAGTTCTTC
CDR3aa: CASSILRWTSGRAPSYNEQFF

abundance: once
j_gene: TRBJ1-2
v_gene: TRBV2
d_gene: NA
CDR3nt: TGTGCCAGCAGTTCACTTGCCGGGAGCTATGGCTACACCTTC
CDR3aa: CASSSLAGSYGYTF

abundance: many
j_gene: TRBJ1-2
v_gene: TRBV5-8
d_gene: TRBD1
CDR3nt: TGTGCCAGCAGTATGACAGGGGGAGCATATGGCTACACCTTC
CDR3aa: CASSMTGGAYGYTF

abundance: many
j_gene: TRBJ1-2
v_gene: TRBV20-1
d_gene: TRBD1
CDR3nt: TGCAGTGCGCTGAGGGACAGGGGATCGGACTATGGCTACACCTTC
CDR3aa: CSALRDRGSDYGYTF

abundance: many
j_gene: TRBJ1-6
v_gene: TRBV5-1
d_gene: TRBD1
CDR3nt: TGCGCCAGCAGCTTGGACGGACAGGGGGGAAATTCACCCCTCCACTTT
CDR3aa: CASSLDGQGGNSPLHF

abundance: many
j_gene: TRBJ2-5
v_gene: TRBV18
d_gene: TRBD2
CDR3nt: TGTGCCAGCTCACCTAGCGGGGGCTACCAAGAGACCCAGTACTTC
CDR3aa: CASSPSGGYQETQYF

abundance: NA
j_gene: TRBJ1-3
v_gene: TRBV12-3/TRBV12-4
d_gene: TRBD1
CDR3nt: TGTGCCAGCAGTATTCGGACAGGGTGGCGAAACACCATATATTTT
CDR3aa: CASSIRTGWRNTIYF

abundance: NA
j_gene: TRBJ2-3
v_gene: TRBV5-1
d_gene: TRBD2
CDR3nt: TGCGCCAGCGGCCTCGGGGTAGCGGGAGGTGGAGGCCCAGATACGCAGTATTTT
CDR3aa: CASGLGVAGGGGPDTQYF

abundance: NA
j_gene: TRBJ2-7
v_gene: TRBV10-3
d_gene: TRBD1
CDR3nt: TGTGCCATCAGTGACCCGAGGAGGACAGGCGATTCCTACGAGCAGTACTTC
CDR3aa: CAISDPRRTGDSYEQYF

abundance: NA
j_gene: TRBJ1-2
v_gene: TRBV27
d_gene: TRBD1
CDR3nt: TGTGCCAGCAGTTTCCTAGGGGGCTCCAACAAAGGCTACACCTTC
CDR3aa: CASSFLGGSNKGYTF